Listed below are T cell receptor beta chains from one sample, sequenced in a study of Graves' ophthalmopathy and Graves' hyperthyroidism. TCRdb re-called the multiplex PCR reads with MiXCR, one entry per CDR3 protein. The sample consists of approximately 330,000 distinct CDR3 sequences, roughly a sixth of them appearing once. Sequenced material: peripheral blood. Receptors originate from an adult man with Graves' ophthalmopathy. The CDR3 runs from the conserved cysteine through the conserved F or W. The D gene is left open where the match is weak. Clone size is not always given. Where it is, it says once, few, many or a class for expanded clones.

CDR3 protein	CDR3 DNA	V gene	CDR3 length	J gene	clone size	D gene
CASSYIHSGNQPQHF	TGTGCCAGCAGTTACATACACTCCGGAAATCAGCCCCAGCATTTT	TRBV6-2/TRBV6-3	15	TRBJ1-5	many	NA
CASSPREGASYSPLHF	TGTGCCAGCAGTCCCCGAGAGGGAGCAAGTTATTCACCCCTCCACTTT	TRBV28	16	TRBJ1-6	many	NA
CASSLELAGLNTGELFF	TGCGCCAGCAGCTTGGAACTAGCGGGATTAAACACCGGGGAGCTGTTTTTT	TRBV5-1	17	TRBJ2-2	NA	TRBD2
CASSSPWHIEQYF	TGTGCCAGCAGCTCGCCGTGGCATATCGAGCAGTACTTC	TRBV11-2	13	TRBJ2-7	many	NA
CASTGTSGYEQYF	TGTGCCAGTACCGGGACTAGCGGCTACGAGCAGTACTTC	TRBV28	13	TRBJ2-7	once	TRBD2
CAISGGQGGTGYTF	TGTGCCATCAGTGGAGGACAGGGAGGGACTGGCTACACCTTC	TRBV10-3	14	TRBJ1-2	NA	TRBD1
CSAYPRGLAKNIQYF	TGCAGTGCTTACCCCCGGGGGTTAGCCAAAAACATTCAGTACTTC	TRBV20-1	15	TRBJ2-4	few	NA
CSAYRDSYGYTF	TGCAGTGCTTACAGGGACAGCTATGGCTACACCTTC	TRBV20-1	12	TRBJ1-2	many	TRBD1
CASSQDRQIYGYTF	TGTGCCAGCAGCCAAGATAGGCAGATCTATGGCTACACCTTC	TRBV4-2	14	TRBJ1-2	many	NA
CASSQRHRGFDEQYF	TGTGCCAGCAGCCAACGTCATCGGGGTTTTGACGAGCAGTACTTC	TRBV4-2	15	TRBJ2-7	many	NA
CAWSPPPTGPTYEQYF	TGTGCCTGGAGTCCGCCCCCAACGGGGCCCACCTACGAGCAGTACTTC	TRBV30	16	TRBJ2-7	NA	NA